One and the same sample provided the 5 T cell receptor beta chains below, sequenced in a study of cytomegalovirus exposure and HLA in healthy donors. PCR used 60 Vbeta primers and 13 Jbeta primers. TCRdb's table, derived via immunoSEQ multiplex PCR, lists solely in-frame clones and lacks some. The data show 200,000 to 250,000 clones, around 75% seen once. The source material was PBMCs. These TCRs come from a woman between 25 and 40 years old in good health and CMV-seronegative.

The chain carries TRBV7-9 and TRBJ2-7; D might be TRBD1 (6 bases). V was pared by 4 bases and J by 3 bases, with 10 bases between. CDR1 and CDR2 from the germline V gene are SEHNR and FQNEAQ (reference sequence). This CDR3 region has 13 residues. The CDR3 DNA reads TGTGCCAGCAGCTCCTTGGACAGCTACGAGCAGTACTTC. Protein sequence: CASSSLDSYEQYF.

The table lists this clone with a count of one. V and J are TRBV6-5 and TRBJ2-3; D gene unclear. The V gene's germline CDR1 is MNHEY and CDR2 SVGAGI. The ends were cut back, 2 bases at V and 0 bases at J, with 12 bases in the middle. The CDR3 contains 16 residues. The CDR3 loop is CASSYGATSSTDTQYF. The CDR3 nucleotides read TGTGCCAGCAGTTACGGAGCTACCTCAAGCACAGATACGCAGTATTTT.

The chain recombines TRBV19 with TRBJ2-7; 10 bases fit TRBD2. The ends lost 8 bases at V and 3 bases at J; junction bases unmatched: 4. Germline loops: CDR1 LNHDA, CDR2 SQIVND (reference sequence). The CDR3 extends over 13 amino acids. CDR3 DNA sequence: TGTGCCAGTGGCCCTAGCGGGAGCTACGAGCAGTACTTC. It is translated as CASGPSGSYEQYF.

V usage is TRBV2 and J usage is TRBJ1-5; 7 positions match TRBD1. J lost 5 bases, V lost 5 bases, and 12 bases had no gene match. CDR3 length: 16 residues. Germline V gene data show CDR1 as SNHLY and CDR2 as FYNNEI. CDR3 nucleotides: TGTGCCAGCAGTTCCATATCCGGGACAGCCGATCAGCCCCAGCATTTT. Encoded protein: CASSSISGTADQPQHF.

Concerning this clone itself: Only one base separates this from a far larger clonotype, so it likely reflects a read error. The rearrangement links TRBV2 to TRBJ2-5; 7 nucleotides agree with TRBD2. Germline V gene data show CDR1 as SNHLY and CDR2 as FYNNEI. V gave up 4 bases and J gave up 5 bases; unmatched junction bases: 7. The CDR3 runs 14 residues. Here the CDR3 reads CASSAGGWDETQYF. CDR3 bases: TGTGCCAGCAGTGCCGGGGGGTGGGACGAGACCCAGTACTTC. The full variable domain, with the rest looked up from reference TRBV2 and TRBJ2-5, is EPEVTQTPSHQVTQMGQEVILRCVPISNHLYFYWYRQILGQKVEFLVSFYNNEISEKSEIFDDQFSVERPDGSNFTLKIRSTKLEDSAMYFCASSAGGWDETQYFGPGTRLLVL.